Sequencing of this TCR beta chain was carried out in a study of STAT5B mutations in CD4+ large granular lymphocyte leukemia. Looking at the study overall: Among healthy donors, a particular HLA allele went with more CDR3 'QG' motifs. Study-wide results and limits: Without putative leukemic clones, patient CD4-sorted repertoires remained more clonal than healthy CD4+ repertoires.

The CDR3 spans 13 residues. Trimming removed 2 bases from V and 4 bases from J, with 12 bases in between. Germline assignment: CDR1 GTSNPN and CDR2 SVGIG (reference sequence). Points on this clone: Its matching antigen is unknown.

The assay was run at survey level. Original data processing: Productive clonotypes were detectable down to 2.59 x 10-5 frequency. The protocol was immunoSEQ multiplex PCR, while the TCRdb copy is restricted to in-frame clones and leaves out a portion. V and J calls and clone size are those listed in that table; D and trimming were worked out from the DNA. The sample consists of around 20,000 clones, 60% to 85% of them appearing once. The chain links TRBV30 to TRBJ2-7; D ambiguous. The sequenced material came from CD4+ T cells from blood buffy coats. The source is a human donor in good health. CDR3 nucleotide sequence: TGTGCCTGGAGTCAAGGGTTAGGGTACGAGCAGTACTTC. Translating it yields CAWSQGLGYEQYF.